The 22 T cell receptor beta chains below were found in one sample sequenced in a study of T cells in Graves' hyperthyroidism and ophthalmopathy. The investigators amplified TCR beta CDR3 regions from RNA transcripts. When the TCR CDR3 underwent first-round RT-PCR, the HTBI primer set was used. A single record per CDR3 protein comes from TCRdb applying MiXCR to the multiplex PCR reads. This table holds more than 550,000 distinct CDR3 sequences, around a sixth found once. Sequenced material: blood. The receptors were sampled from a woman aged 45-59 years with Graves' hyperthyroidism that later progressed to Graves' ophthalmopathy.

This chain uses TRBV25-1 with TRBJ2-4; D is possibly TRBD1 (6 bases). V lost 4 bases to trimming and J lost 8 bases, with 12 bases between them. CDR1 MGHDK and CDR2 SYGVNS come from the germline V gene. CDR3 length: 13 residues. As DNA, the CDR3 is TGTGCCAGCAGTGCAGGGGTTTCGGACATTCAGTACTTC. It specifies CASSAGVSDIQYF.

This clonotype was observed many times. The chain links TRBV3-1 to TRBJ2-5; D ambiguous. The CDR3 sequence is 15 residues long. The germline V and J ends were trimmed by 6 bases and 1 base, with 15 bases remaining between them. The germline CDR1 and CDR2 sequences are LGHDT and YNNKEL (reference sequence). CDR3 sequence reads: CASSPLNPSQETQYF. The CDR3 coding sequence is TGTGCCAGCAGTCCCTTAAACCCTTCCCAAGAGACCCAGTACTTC.

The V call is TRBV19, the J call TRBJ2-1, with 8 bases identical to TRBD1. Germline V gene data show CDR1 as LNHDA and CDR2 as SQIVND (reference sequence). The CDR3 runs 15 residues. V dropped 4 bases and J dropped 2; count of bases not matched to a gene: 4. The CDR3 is CASSKTGAAYNEQFF. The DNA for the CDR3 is TGTGCCAGTAGTAAGACAGGGGCAGCCTACAATGAGCAGTTCTTC.

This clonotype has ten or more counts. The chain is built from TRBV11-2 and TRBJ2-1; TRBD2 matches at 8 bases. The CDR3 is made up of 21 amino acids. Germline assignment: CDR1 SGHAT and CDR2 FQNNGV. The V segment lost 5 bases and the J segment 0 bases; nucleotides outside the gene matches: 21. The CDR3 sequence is CASSGTPGLVDRWGSYNEQFF. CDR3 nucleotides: TGTGCCAGCAGCGGAACCCCGGGACTAGTGGATAGATGGGGCTCCTACAATGAGCAGTTCTTC.

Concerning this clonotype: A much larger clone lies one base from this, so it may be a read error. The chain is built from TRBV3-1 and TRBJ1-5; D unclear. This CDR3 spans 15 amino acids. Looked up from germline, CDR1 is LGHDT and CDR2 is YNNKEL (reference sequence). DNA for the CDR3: TGTGCCAGCAGCCAAAATCCCATGGGCAATCGGCCCCAGCATTTT. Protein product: CASSQNPMGNRPQHF.

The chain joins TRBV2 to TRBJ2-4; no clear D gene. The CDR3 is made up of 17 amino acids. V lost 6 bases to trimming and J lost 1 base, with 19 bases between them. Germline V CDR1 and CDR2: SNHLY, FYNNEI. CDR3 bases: TGTGCCAGCAGGCTCCCGGTTGACTCGCTGGCCAAAAACATTCAGTACTTC. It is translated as CASRLPVDSLAKNIQYF.

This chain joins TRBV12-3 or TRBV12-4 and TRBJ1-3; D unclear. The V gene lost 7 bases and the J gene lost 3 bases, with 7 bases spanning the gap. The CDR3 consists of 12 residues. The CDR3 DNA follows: TGTGCCAGCAACCGGGTTGGAAACACCATATATTTT. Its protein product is CASNRVGNTIYF.

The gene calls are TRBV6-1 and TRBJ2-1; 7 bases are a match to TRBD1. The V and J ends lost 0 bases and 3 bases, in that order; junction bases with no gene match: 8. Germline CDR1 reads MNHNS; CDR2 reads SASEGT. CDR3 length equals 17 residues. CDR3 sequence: CASSEAVDRVFYNEQFF. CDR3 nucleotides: TGTGCCAGCAGTGAAGCAGTAGACAGGGTATTCTACAATGAGCAGTTCTTC.

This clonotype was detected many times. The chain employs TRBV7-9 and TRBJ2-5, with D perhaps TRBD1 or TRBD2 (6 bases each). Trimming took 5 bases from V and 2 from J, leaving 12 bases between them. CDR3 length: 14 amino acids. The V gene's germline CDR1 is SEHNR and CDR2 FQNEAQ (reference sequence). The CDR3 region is CASSPAGQQETQYF. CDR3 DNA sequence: TGTGCCAGCAGCCCGGCGGGACAACAAGAGACCCAGTACTTC.

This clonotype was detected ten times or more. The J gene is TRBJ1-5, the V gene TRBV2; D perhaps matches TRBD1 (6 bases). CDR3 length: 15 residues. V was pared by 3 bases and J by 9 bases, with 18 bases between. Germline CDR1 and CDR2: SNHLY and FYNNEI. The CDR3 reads CASSEGGGGSWPQHF. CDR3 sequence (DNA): TGTGCCAGCAGTGAGGGCGGGGGCGGATCGTGGCCCCAGCATTTT.

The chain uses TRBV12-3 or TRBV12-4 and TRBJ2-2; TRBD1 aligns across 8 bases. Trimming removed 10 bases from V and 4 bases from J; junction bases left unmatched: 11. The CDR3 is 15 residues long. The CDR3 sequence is CATQVRDRSTGELFF. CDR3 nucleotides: TGTGCCACCCAGGTGAGGGACAGGAGCACCGGGGAGCTGTTTTTT.

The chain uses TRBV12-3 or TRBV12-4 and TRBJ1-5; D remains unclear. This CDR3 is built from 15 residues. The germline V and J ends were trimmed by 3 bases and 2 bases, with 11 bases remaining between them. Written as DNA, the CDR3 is TGTGCCAGCAGTTTCATGGCGGTTCGCAATCAGCCCCAGCATTTT. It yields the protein CASSFMAVRNQPQHF.

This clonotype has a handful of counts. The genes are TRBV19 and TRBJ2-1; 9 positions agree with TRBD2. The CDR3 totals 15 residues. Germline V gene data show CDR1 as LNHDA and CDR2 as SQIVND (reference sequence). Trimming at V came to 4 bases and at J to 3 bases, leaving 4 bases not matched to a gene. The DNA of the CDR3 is TGTGCCAGTAGTAGCGGGGGGGCGTACTACAATGAGCAGTTCTTC. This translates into CASSSGGAYYNEQFF.

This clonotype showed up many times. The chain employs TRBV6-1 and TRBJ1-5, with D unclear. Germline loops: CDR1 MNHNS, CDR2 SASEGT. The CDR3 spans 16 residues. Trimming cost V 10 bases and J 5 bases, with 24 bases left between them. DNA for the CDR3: TGTGCCACTATAGGAGCCCTTAATTTTGCGGATCAGCCCCAGCATTTT. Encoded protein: CATIGALNFADQPQHF.

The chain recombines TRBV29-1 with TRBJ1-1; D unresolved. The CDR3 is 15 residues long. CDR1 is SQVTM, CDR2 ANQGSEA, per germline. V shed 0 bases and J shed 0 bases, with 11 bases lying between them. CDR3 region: CSVEDRARMNTEAFF. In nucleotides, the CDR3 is TGCAGCGTTGAAGATCGGGCACGGATGAACACTGAAGCTTTCTTT. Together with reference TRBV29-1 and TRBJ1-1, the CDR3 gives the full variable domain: SAVISQKPSRDICQRGTSLTIQCQVDSQVTMMFWYRQQPGQSLTLIATANQGSEATYESGFVIDKFPISRPNLTFSTLTVSNMSPEDSSIYLCSVEDRARMNTEAFFGQGTRLTVV.

CDR3 sequence: CASSLGLAGGYEQFF. The CDR3 bases are TGTGCCAGCAGCTTAGGTCTTGCGGGGGGGTATGAGCAGTTCTTC. The rearrangement joins TRBV11-2 to TRBJ2-1, with TRBD2 matching 9 bases. With V trimmed by 1 base and J by 8 bases, 6 bases remained unmatched. There are 15 residues in the CDR3. Germline values: CDR1 SGHAT, CDR2 FQNNGV.

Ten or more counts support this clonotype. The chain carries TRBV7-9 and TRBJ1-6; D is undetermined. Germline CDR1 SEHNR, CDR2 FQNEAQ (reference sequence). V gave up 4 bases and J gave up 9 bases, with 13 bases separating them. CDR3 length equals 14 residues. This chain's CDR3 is CASSSQSRASPLHF. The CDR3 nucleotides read TGTGCCAGCAGCTCGCAATCTCGTGCTTCACCCCTCCACTTT.

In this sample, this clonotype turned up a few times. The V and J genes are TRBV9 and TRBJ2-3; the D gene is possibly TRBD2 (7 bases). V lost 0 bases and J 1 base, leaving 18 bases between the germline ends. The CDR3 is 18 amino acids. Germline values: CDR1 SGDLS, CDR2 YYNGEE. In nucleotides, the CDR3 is TGTGCCAGCAGCGTAGAGGATTATGGCGGGGGCGGCACAGATACGCAGTATTTT. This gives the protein CASSVEDYGGGGTDTQYF.

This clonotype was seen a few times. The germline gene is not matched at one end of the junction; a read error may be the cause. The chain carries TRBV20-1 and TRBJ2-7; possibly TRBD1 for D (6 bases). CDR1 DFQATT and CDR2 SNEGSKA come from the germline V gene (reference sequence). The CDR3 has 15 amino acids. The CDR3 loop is CSARGRRGSSYEQYF. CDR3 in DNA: TGCAGTGCCAGAGGGCGAAGGGGGAGCTCCTACGAGCAGTACTTC.

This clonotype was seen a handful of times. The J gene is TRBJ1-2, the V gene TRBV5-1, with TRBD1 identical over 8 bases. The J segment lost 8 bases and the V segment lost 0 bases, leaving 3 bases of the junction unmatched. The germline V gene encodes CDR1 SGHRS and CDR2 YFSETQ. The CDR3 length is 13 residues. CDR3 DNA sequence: TGCGCCAGCAGCTTGGGACAGGGGATGGGCTACACCTTC. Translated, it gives CASSLGQGMGYTF.

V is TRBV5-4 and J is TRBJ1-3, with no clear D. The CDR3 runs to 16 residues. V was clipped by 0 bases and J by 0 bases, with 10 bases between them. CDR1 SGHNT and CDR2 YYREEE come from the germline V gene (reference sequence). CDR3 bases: TGTGCCAGCAGCTTGGGGGTCGAATTCTCTGGAAACACCATATATTTT. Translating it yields CASSLGVEFSGNTIYF. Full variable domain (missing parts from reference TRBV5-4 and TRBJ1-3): ETGVTQSPTHLIKTRGQQVTLRCSSQSGHNTVSWYQQALGQGPQFIFQYYREEENGRGNFPPRFSGLQFPNYSSELNVNALELDDSALYLCASSLGVEFSGNTIYFGEGSWLTVV.

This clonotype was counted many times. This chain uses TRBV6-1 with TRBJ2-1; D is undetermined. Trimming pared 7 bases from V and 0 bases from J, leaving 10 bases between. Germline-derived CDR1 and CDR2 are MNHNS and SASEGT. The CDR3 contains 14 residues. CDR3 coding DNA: TGTGCCAGCACCCACAGCAGCTCCTACAATGAGCAGTTCTTC. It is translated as CASTHSSSYNEQFF.